Listed here are 3 T cell receptor beta chains from one sample, sequenced in a study of T cells after yellow fever vaccination. Via MiXCR, TCRdb re-called the 5' RACE reads, giving one row per CDR3 protein. The sample includes a few hundred thousand distinct CDR3 sequences, 13% seen only once; the top ten take roughly 0.5%. Sequencing used CD4+ T cells sorted from PBMCs, obtained 45 days after the yellow fever booster vaccination. The source is a man younger than 40 who received the YFV17D yellow fever vaccine.

V usage is TRBV7-6 and J usage is TRBJ2-1; TRBD2 matches 11 bases. Trimming cost V 4 bases and J 8 bases; bases outside gene matches: 4. The CDR3 sequence is 14 residues long. The germline gives CDR1 SGHVS, CDR2 FNYEAQ. The CDR3 sequence is CASSSLAGVHEQFF. CDR3 coding DNA: TGTGCCAGCAGCTCACTAGCGGGAGTTCATGAGCAGTTCTTC.

The chain carries TRBV7-3 and TRBJ2-2; no reliable D call. Looked up from germline, CDR1 is SGHTA and CDR2 is FQGTGA. V lost 6 bases to trimming and J lost 7 bases, with 12 bases between them. The CDR3 covers 13 residues. The CDR3 bases are TGTGCCAGCAGTTTATTGGATGGCGGGGAGCTGTTTTTT. Amino acids: CASSLLDGGELFF.

This clonotype showed up just a few times. This chain joins TRBV20-1 and TRBJ2-5, with 10 bases matching TRBD2. Germline values: CDR1 DFQATT, CDR2 SNEGSKA (reference sequence). The trim removed 0 bases at V and 9 bases at J, leaving 10 bases unmatched. The CDR3 has 15 amino acids. Here the CDR3 reads CSARDMTSGSGAQYF. CDR3 coding DNA: TGCAGTGCTAGAGATATGACTAGCGGGTCGGGGGCCCAGTACTTC.